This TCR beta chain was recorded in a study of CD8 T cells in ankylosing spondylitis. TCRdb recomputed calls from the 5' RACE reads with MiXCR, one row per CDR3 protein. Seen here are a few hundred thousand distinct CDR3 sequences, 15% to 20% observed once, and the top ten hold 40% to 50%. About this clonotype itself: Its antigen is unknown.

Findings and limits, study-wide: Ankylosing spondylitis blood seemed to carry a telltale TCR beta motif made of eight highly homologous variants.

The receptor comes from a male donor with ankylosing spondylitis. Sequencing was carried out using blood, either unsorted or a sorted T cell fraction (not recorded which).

The CDR3 DNA sequence: TGCAGTGCTAGAGGGCCTTTAGGGACAGATACGCAGTATTTT. This encodes CSARGPLGTDTQYF. This chain uses TRBV20-1 with TRBJ2-3; D remains unclear. V lost 1 base and J 3 bases, leaving 11 bases between the germline ends. The CDR3 covers 14 residues. The V gene's germline CDR1 is DFQATT and CDR2 SNEGSKA (reference sequence).